Listed below are T cell receptor beta chains from one sample, sequenced in a study of T cell repertoires in cytomegalovirus infection. TCRdb re-called the reads with MiXCR, one entry per CDR3 protein. The sample holds hundreds of thousands of distinct CDR3 sequences; 24% are singletons and the top ten take 8%. What was sequenced was CD8+ T cells from PBMCs. The receptors derive from a human donor in good health (CMV status not recorded). Some clones in this sample may be carry-over from other donors' samples. The conserved cysteine and the conserved F or W are not part of the CDR3 here.

J gene: TRBJ2-7
V gene: TRBV20-1
CDR3 protein: SLGQGLHEQY

J gene: TRBJ1-2
V gene: TRBV5-1
CDR3 protein: ASSFAGTDLYGYT

J gene: TRBJ2-3
V gene: TRBV2
CDR3 protein: ASSEARGATDTQY

J gene: TRBJ1-1
V gene: TRBV6-5
CDR3 protein: ASSFSGGSTEAF

J gene: TRBJ2-5
V gene: TRBV6-2/TRBV6-3
CDR3 protein: ASSLPSAEEYQETQY

J gene: TRBJ2-7
V gene: TRBV7-9
CDR3 protein: ASSSEGHEQY

J gene: TRBJ1-3
V gene: TRBV19
CDR3 protein: ASSGLPRTAGNTIY

J gene: TRBJ1-4
V gene: TRBV7-6
CDR3 protein: ASSSVRTGDEKLF

J gene: TRBJ2-3
V gene: TRBV20-1
CDR3 protein: SASGGTDTQY

J gene: TRBJ2-3
V gene: TRBV12-5
CDR3 protein: ASGAPYGRAGIADTQY

J gene: TRBJ2-1
V gene: TRBV6-5
CDR3 protein: ASSSGQGHYYNEQF

J gene: TRBJ1-3
V gene: TRBV19
CDR3 protein: ASQGTSGNTIY

J gene: TRBJ2-5
V gene: TRBV5-4
CDR3 protein: ASSPGQGLETQY

J gene: TRBJ2-5
V gene: TRBV20-1
CDR3 protein: SALDRAWEETQY

J gene: TRBJ1-2
V gene: TRBV15
CDR3 protein: ATSRDRGESNYGYT

J gene: TRBJ1-4
V gene: TRBV7-9
CDR3 protein: ASTHLRGEKLF

J gene: TRBJ2-7
V gene: TRBV20-1
CDR3 protein: SARDGWYEQY

J gene: TRBJ1-2
V gene: TRBV20-1
CDR3 protein: SARDRGEGGYGYT

J gene: TRBJ2-3
V gene: TRBV28
CDR3 protein: ASIPASRTGPFQQY

J gene: TRBJ2-5
V gene: TRBV5-5
CDR3 protein: ASSLPGDETKY

J gene: TRBJ1-1
V gene: TRBV5-1
CDR3 protein: ASSLIGVDTEAF

J gene: TRBJ1-2
V gene: TRBV10-3
CDR3 protein: AISESLRDSYGYT

J gene: TRBJ2-2
V gene: TRBV6-6
CDR3 protein: AGSLSRELAGELF

J gene: TRBJ2-7
V gene: TRBV28
CDR3 protein: ASSSLTGASYEQY

J gene: TRBJ2-1
V gene: TRBV27
CDR3 protein: ASTNPWGLAGGNEQF

J gene: TRBJ2-4
V gene: TRBV27
CDR3 protein: ASKYRGGSDVKNIQY

J gene: TRBJ2-1
V gene: TRBV29-1
CDR3 protein: SVVKGGLNNEQF

J gene: TRBJ2-1
V gene: TRBV5-6
CDR3 protein: ASSPLRAGRGDEQF

J gene: TRBJ1-1
V gene: TRBV6-6
CDR3 protein: ASSIGPDRIQNTEAF

J gene: TRBJ2-2
V gene: TRBV2
CDR3 protein: ASSGGKGRIGTGELF

J gene: TRBJ2-1
V gene: TRBV7-6
CDR3 protein: ASSLIGGPSYNEQF

J gene: TRBJ2-3
V gene: TRBV12-3/TRBV12-4
CDR3 protein: ASSYGGAFVTDTQY

J gene: TRBJ1-1
V gene: TRBV6-6
CDR3 protein: ASSYTGGSWTEAF

J gene: TRBJ1-4
V gene: TRBV7-2
CDR3 protein: ASSLIGVSNEKLF

J gene: TRBJ2-1
V gene: TRBV14
CDR3 protein: ASSQDLPGANEQF

J gene: TRBJ1-6
V gene: TRBV28
CDR3 protein: ASIGTVYNSPLH

J gene: TRBJ2-1
V gene: TRBV12-3/TRBV12-4
CDR3 protein: ASSPPGLLTFSEQF

J gene: TRBJ1-2
V gene: TRBV6-5
CDR3 protein: ASSYSRAGVVYGYT

J gene: TRBJ2-3
V gene: TRBV29-1
CDR3 protein: SVEDPKAWATQY

J gene: TRBJ2-1
V gene: TRBV6-5
CDR3 protein: ASTATGFEQF

J gene: TRBJ1-1
V gene: TRBV6-5
CDR3 protein: ASGLRDRSNTEAF

J gene: TRBJ1-2
V gene: TRBV29-1
CDR3 protein: SVDRQGSEVYGYT

J gene: TRBJ1-1
V gene: TRBV6-6
CDR3 protein: ASIFRDRNTEAF

J gene: TRBJ2-1
V gene: TRBV6-2/TRBV6-3
CDR3 protein: ASSPPWKLEQF

J gene: TRBJ1-2
V gene: TRBV20-1
CDR3 protein: SASKQGSYGYT

J gene: TRBJ2-5
V gene: TRBV12-3/TRBV12-4
CDR3 protein: ASRDSRETQY

J gene: TRBJ1-1
V gene: TRBV27
CDR3 protein: ASSLSITGAMVTEAF

J gene: TRBJ2-7
V gene: TRBV7-2
CDR3 protein: ASSFLAGDQFEQY

J gene: TRBJ2-5
V gene: TRBV7-6
CDR3 protein: ASSQSGAGETQY

J gene: TRBJ1-2
V gene: TRBV28
CDR3 protein: ASSSVIGAGASYGYT

J gene: TRBJ1-2
V gene: TRBV5-6
CDR3 protein: ASSLEGISGYT

J gene: TRBJ2-7
V gene: TRBV5-6
CDR3 protein: ASSWTGVGTYEQY

J gene: TRBJ2-7
V gene: TRBV29-1
CDR3 protein: SVVTLSSYEQY

J gene: TRBJ1-2
V gene: TRBV7-9
CDR3 protein: AISDRGRDGYT

J gene: TRBJ1-1
V gene: TRBV6-2/TRBV6-3
CDR3 protein: ATWGEGPEAF

J gene: TRBJ2-1
V gene: TRBV29-1
CDR3 protein: SVAPWTEEDNEQF

J gene: TRBJ2-1
V gene: TRBV12-3/TRBV12-4
CDR3 protein: ASTLGDRGYNEQF